Each of the 2 T cell receptor beta chains below was sequenced from the same sample in a study of T cell responses to AZD1222 COVID-19 vaccine. Clones were read by immunoSEQ multiplex PCR, and TCRdb kept only the in-frame ones, dropping some. The sample lists about 96,000 clones, nearly 90% occurring once. The source material was peripheral blood, sampled on day 0 of AZD1222 vaccination. The receptors shown here come from an adult in good health.

The CDR3 DNA reads TGTGCCAGCAGCCCCCGCGGGGGGCGCATACGGACTGAAGCTTTCTTT. Amino acid sequence: CASSPRGGRIRTEAFF. The V gene is TRBV28, the J gene TRBJ1-1; the D gene is possibly TRBD1 (6 bases). Trimming cost V 6 bases and J 5 bases, with 22 bases left between them. Germline values: CDR1 MDHEN, CDR2 SYDVKM. This CDR3 comprises 16 residues. The full variable domain, completed using reference TRBV28 and TRBJ1-1, is DVKVTQSSRYLVKRTGEKVFLECVQDMDHENMFWYRQDPGLGLRLIYFSYDVKMKEKGDIPEGYSVSREKKERFSLILESASTNQTSMYLCASSPRGGRIRTEAFFGQGTRLTVV.

There are a few counts of this clone. The chain has TRBV25-1 and TRBJ2-2; D might be TRBD1 (5 bases). Trimming stripped 4 bases from V and 5 bases from J, with 11 bases between. Germline lookup yields CDR1 MGHDK and CDR2 SYGVNS. The CDR3 loop spans 14 amino acids. DNA of the CDR3: TGTGCCAGCAGTGCTACAGGACGGACCGGGGAGCTGTTTTTT. Translated: CASSATGRTGELFF.